The 13 T cell receptor beta chains in this list originate from one sample, sequenced in a study of identical twins. TCRdb reprocessed the 5' RACE reads with MiXCR, giving one entry per CDR3 protein. The profile covers 1,800,000 or so distinct CDR3 sequences, with under 35% appearing a single time and 0.27% taken by the ten largest. Material: cord blood. The source of these receptors is a newborn girl in good health.

The chain uses TRBV4-2 and TRBJ2-1; the match to TRBD2 covers 10 bases. The J call may be incorrect, as the DNA end agrees better with TRBJ2-7. This CDR3 has 16 amino acids. From germline, CDR1 is LGHNA and CDR2 YNFKEQ. The CDR3 DNA is TGTGCCAGCAGCCAGGATAGGACTAGCGGCTACAATGAGCAGTACTTC. It specifies CASSQDRTSGYNEQYF.

J is TRBJ1-2 and V is TRBV30; D ambiguous. Trimming took off 2 bases at V and 12 bases at J, with 10 bases between the two ends. Germline-derived CDR1 and CDR2 are GTSNPN and SVGIG (reference sequence). The CDR3 consists of 10 residues. The CDR3 loop is CAWSRWGHTF. CDR3 nucleotide sequence: TGTGCCTGGAGTCGTTGGGGTCACACCTTC.

Points on this clonotype: Compared with germline, one end of the junction differs, possibly owing to a read error. V and J are TRBV28 and TRBJ2-7, with D perhaps TRBD2 (6 bases). Germline CDR1 reads MDHEN; CDR2 reads SYDVKM. The CDR3 length is 15 residues. CDR3 bases: TGTGCCAGCAGCCCTACTAGCACGAGCTCCTACGAGCGGTACTTC. Amino acids: CASSPTSTSSYERYF.

In DNA, the CDR3 is TGTGCCACCAGTGTCAGGAGCGCGAACACCGGGGAGCTGTTTTTT. Protein sequence: CATSVRSANTGELFF. This chain uses TRBV24-1 with TRBJ2-2, with unresolved D. V was clipped by 5 bases and J by 0 bases, with 9 bases between them. The CDR3 totals 15 residues. Germline V gives CDR1 KGHDR, CDR2 SFDVKD.

The chain couples TRBV25-1 to TRBJ1-2; 8 bases agree with TRBD1. The germline CDR1 and CDR2 sequences are MGHDK and SYGVNS. This CDR3 region has 14 residues. After removal of 6 bases from V and 3 bases from J, the junction contained 6 bases not matched to a gene. CDR3 loop: CASSRTGGYYGYTF. Here the CDR3 DNA reads TGTGCCAGCAGCCGTACAGGGGGATACTATGGCTACACCTTC.

V usage is TRBV12-3 or TRBV12-4 and J usage is TRBJ2-3; 12 nucleotides line up with TRBD1. The CDR3 length is 15 residues. Unmatched junction bases numbered 5, after V lost 5 bases and J lost 5 bases. CDR3 in amino acids: CASSLGQGARDTQYF. The CDR3 DNA reads TGTGCCAGCAGTCTGGGACAGGGGGCGAGAGATACGCAGTATTTT.

V is TRBV9 and J is TRBJ2-2, with no clear D. The CDR3 consists of 14 residues. The ends were cut back, 1 base at V and 2 bases at J, with 6 bases in the middle. The germline CDR1 and CDR2 sequences are SGDLS and YYNGEE. In DNA, the CDR3 is TGTGCCAGCAGCGTACAAACCAACACCGGGGAGCTGTTTTTT. This translates into CASSVQTNTGELFF.

In its sample, this clonotype was seen many times. The chain couples TRBV2 to TRBJ2-3, with D hard to call. Trimming shortened V by 5 bases and J by 1 base, and 7 bases separated the two germline ends. The CDR3 runs to 13 residues. CDR1 and CDR2 from the germline V gene are SNHLY and FYNNEI. This CDR3 reads CASSWAGTDTQYF. In DNA form, the CDR3 reads TGTGCCAGCAGTTGGGCTGGCACAGATACGCAGTATTTT.

This clonotype was recorded a few times. The V and J genes are TRBV9 and TRBJ2-2, with 7 nucleotides matching TRBD2. Trimming removed 0 bases from V and 6 bases from J; junction bases left unmatched: 8. Germline CDR1 and CDR2: SGDLS and YYNGEE. CDR3 length: 16 amino acids. Here the CDR3 DNA reads TGTGCCAGCAGCGTAGCCCCCCAGACTAGCCCCGGGGAGCTGTTTTTT. Its translation is CASSVAPQTSPGELFF. The complete variable domain, with remaining parts taken from reference TRBV9 and TRBJ2-2, reads DSGVTQTPKHLITATGQRVTLRCSPRSGDLSVYWYQQSLDQGLQFLIQYYNGEERAKGNILERFSAQQFPDLHSELNLSSLELGDSALYFCASSVAPQTSPGELFFGEGSRLTVL.

V and J are TRBV2 and TRBJ1-6; D perhaps matches TRBD1 (6 bases). Germline V gene lookup returns CDR1 SNHLY and CDR2 FYNNEI. The CDR3 is 14 residues long. V lost 6 bases, J lost 10 bases, and 16 bases lay in between. DNA for the CDR3: TGTGCCAGCAGCGTCACAGGGAGAGAATCACCCCTCCACTTT. This sequence encodes CASSVTGRESPLHF. Variable domain in full (rest from reference TRBV2 and TRBJ1-6): EPEVTQTPSHQVTQMGQEVILRCVPISNHLYFYWYRQILGQKVEFLVSFYNNEISEKSEIFDDQFSVERPDGSNFTLKIRSTKLEDSAMYFCASSVTGRESPLHFGNGTRLTVT.

V is TRBV9 and J is TRBJ2-7; D not resolved. V lost 4 bases and J 12 bases, leaving 8 bases between the germline ends. The CDR3 is 9 amino acids. Germline values: CDR1 SGDLS, CDR2 YYNGEE. This chain's CDR3 is CASSSTRYF. Here the CDR3 DNA reads TGTGCCAGCAGCTCAACCCGGTACTTC.

This rearrangement joins TRBV20-1 to TRBJ2-3, with TRBD2 identical over 10 bases. The CDR3 spans 18 residues. Per germline, CDR1 DFQATT and CDR2 SNEGSKA (reference sequence). Losses at the gene ends were 0 bases for V and 1 base for J; bases not matched to a gene: 10. The CDR3 sequence is CSARDPPSGRTGTDTQYF. The CDR3 region has the DNA TGCAGTGCTAGAGATCCCCCTAGCGGGAGAACGGGCACAGATACGCAGTATTTT.

This clonotype showed up just a few times. This chain joins TRBV2 and TRBJ2-1, with 8 positions matching TRBD2. V lost 7 bases and J lost 4; bases outside the gene matches: 9. From germline, CDR1 is SNHLY and CDR2 FYNNEI. The CDR3 consists of 15 residues. The CDR3 is CASKLRVAGYNEQFF. The CDR3 DNA sequence: TGTGCCAGCAAGCTTCGGGTAGCGGGATACAATGAGCAGTTCTTC.